These T cell receptor beta chains were read from a single sample in a study of cytotoxic CD8 clonotypes in ibrutinib-treated CLL. The table came from immunoSEQ multiplex PCR; TCRdb's copy has only in-frame clones and leaves some out. The table includes some 350,000 clones, 67% detected once. The sample here was PBMCs, taken after 36 months of ibrutinib treatment. The receptors shown here come from a human donor with chronic lymphocytic leukemia. CDR3s include the opening cysteine and the closing phenylalanine or tryptophan. A D gene is named only where the DNA matches it firmly. Size is omitted from some rows. Given values are once, few, many or a class for expanded clones.

size | length | J | D | V | DNA | CDR3
once | 17 | TRBJ2-2 | . | TRBV11-3 | TGTGCCAGCAGCCCGTCTGGGGCGACTTACAACACCGGGGAGCTGTTTTTT | CASSPSGATYNTGELFF
. | 11 | TRBJ2-7 | . | TRBV5-4 | TGTGCCAGCAGCTTACATGACGAGCAGTACTTC | CASSLHDEQYF
. | 16 | TRBJ2-1 | TRBD2 | TRBV5-1 | TGCGCCAGCAGCCCTTGGACTAGCGGGGGCCTCAATGAGCAGTTCTTC | CASSPWTSGGLNEQFF
. | 16 | TRBJ1-1 | . | TRBV7-9 | TGTGCCAGCAGCTTAGCGCGTGGGGATGGTGACACTGAAGCTTTCTTT | CASSLARGDGDTEAFF
few | 16 | TRBJ2-7 | TRBD1 | TRBV18 | TGTGCCAGCTCACCCTGGACAGGGGGCTCGGTGAACGAGCAGTACTTC | CASSPWTGGSVNEQYF
. | 13 | TRBJ2-5 | . | TRBV5-1 | TGCGCCAGCAGCCCCCAGGGGCAAGAGACCCAGTACTTC | CASSPQGQETQYF
. | 14 | TRBJ1-5 | TRBD1 | TRBV19 | TGTGCCAGTAGCCTGACAGGGGTTAGTCAGCCCCAGCATTTT | CASSLTGVSQPQHF
once | 15 | TRBJ2-1 | . | TRBV27 | TGTGCCAGCAGTTTATCAACCGGACAGACCAATGAGCAGTTCTTC | CASSLSTGQTNEQFF
. | 13 | TRBJ1-1 | . | TRBV29-1 | TGCAGCACCCAGGGAGTGAGGAACACTGAAGCTTTCTTT | CSTQGVRNTEAFF
once | 14 | TRBJ1-6 | . | TRBV18 | TGTGCCAGCTCACCGGGGACACCCCCTTCACCCCTCCACTTT | CASSPGTPPSPLHF
. | 16 | TRBJ2-7 | . | TRBV15 | TGTGCCACCAGCAGGACTCCGGGGGGACACTACTACGAGCAGTACTTC | CATSRTPGGHYYEQYF
. | 11 | TRBJ1-5 | . | TRBV6-5 | TGTGCCAGCAGTTTCAATCAGCCCCAGCATTTT | CASSFNQPQHF